This is a list of T cell receptor beta chains from one sample in a study of T cells in tumors after PD-1 blockade. Some clones are missing from TCRdb's copy, which holds only in-frame ones; the method was immunoSEQ multiplex PCR. This sample carries over 10,000 clones, roughly three fifths of them seen once, and the ten largest clones take approximately 15%. The input for sequencing was tumor tissue, taken before anti-PD-1 treatment. These receptors were obtained from a human donor with basal cell carcinoma. CDR3s include the opening cysteine and the closing phenylalanine or tryptophan. Each record gives: V gene, J gene, D gene, clone size, CDR3 protein, CDR3 DNA. A D gene is named only where the DNA matches it firmly. Expanded clones get a size class; other rows say once, few or many, or leave the size out.

v_gene: TRBV5-6; j_gene: TRBJ2-5; d_gene: TRBD2; abundance: NA; CDR3aa: CASSLETSGSRQTQYF; CDR3nt: TGTGCCAGCAGCTTGGAGACTAGCGGGAGTCGGCAGACCCAGTACTTC
v_gene: TRBV5-4; j_gene: TRBJ2-3; d_gene: TRBD2; abundance: few; CDR3aa: CASSLKGSGADTQYF; CDR3nt: TGTGCCAGCAGCTTGAAGGGTAGCGGGGCGGATACGCAGTATTTT
v_gene: TRBV2; j_gene: TRBJ1-1; d_gene: NA; abundance: NA; CDR3aa: CASIGPNRGTEAFF; CDR3nt: TGTGCCAGCATCGGACCCAATCGGGGGACTGAAGCTTTCTTT
v_gene: TRBV7-9; j_gene: TRBJ2-1; d_gene: NA; abundance: NA; CDR3aa: CASSTVHEQFF; CDR3nt: TGTGCCAGCAGCACCGTACATGAGCAGTTCTTC
v_gene: TRBV5-1; j_gene: TRBJ2-1; d_gene: NA; abundance: NA; CDR3aa: CASSGRGADDSESSYNEQFF; CDR3nt: TGCGCCAGCAGCGGGCGTGGAGCTGATGACAGCGAGAGCTCCTACAATGAGCAGTTCTTC
v_gene: TRBV6-4; j_gene: TRBJ1-5; d_gene: TRBD1; abundance: few; CDR3aa: CASSDSAGTVGTQPQHF; CDR3nt: TGTGCCAGCAGTGACTCTGCCGGGACAGTAGGCACGCAGCCCCAGCATTTT
v_gene: TRBV2; j_gene: TRBJ1-5; d_gene: NA; abundance: medium-sized; CDR3aa: CASGVLGNQPQHF; CDR3nt: TGTGCCAGCGGGGTATTGGGGAATCAGCCCCAGCATTTT
v_gene: TRBV7-4; j_gene: TRBJ2-7; d_gene: TRBD2; abundance: NA; CDR3aa: CASSLMRRGGRREYF; CDR3nt: TGTGCCAGCAGCTTAATGAGGCGGGGGGGAAGACGGGAGTACTTC
v_gene: TRBV21-1; j_gene: TRBJ1-5; d_gene: NA; abundance: NA; CDR3aa: CASSPSTGNQPQHF; CDR3nt: TGTGCCAGCAGCCCCTCGACAGGCAATCAGCCCCAGCATTTT
v_gene: TRBV27; j_gene: TRBJ2-7; d_gene: NA; abundance: NA; CDR3aa: CASSLLSSDWQYEQYF; CDR3nt: TGTGCCAGCAGTTTACTCTCCTCCGACTGGCAATACGAGCAGTACTTC
v_gene: TRBV7-3; j_gene: TRBJ2-3; d_gene: NA; abundance: NA; CDR3aa: CASSPGGGPTDTQYF; CDR3nt: TGTGCCAGCTCCCCTGGAGGCGGTCCCACAGATACGCAGTATTTT
v_gene: TRBV5-8; j_gene: TRBJ1-3; d_gene: TRBD1; abundance: NA; CDR3aa: CASSGGQLSGNTIYF; CDR3nt: TGTGCCAGCAGCGGGGGACAGCTCTCTGGAAACACCATATATTTT
v_gene: TRBV4-3; j_gene: TRBJ2-1; d_gene: NA; abundance: NA; CDR3aa: CASSQEIGGMGNEQFF; CDR3nt: TGCGCCAGCAGCCAAGAAATCGGCGGGATGGGCAATGAGCAGTTCTTC
v_gene: TRBV7-8; j_gene: TRBJ1-4; d_gene: TRBD1; abundance: few; CDR3aa: CASSQTGLSEKLFF; CDR3nt: TGTGCCAGCAGCCAGACAGGGCTAAGTGAAAAACTGTTTTTT
v_gene: TRBV5-6; j_gene: TRBJ1-1; d_gene: TRBD1; abundance: NA; CDR3aa: CASRMAGGTEAFF; CDR3nt: TGTGCCAGCAGGATGGCAGGGGGAACTGAAGCTTTCTTT
v_gene: TRBV5-6; j_gene: TRBJ1-4; d_gene: NA; abundance: NA; CDR3aa: CASSLDYRATNEKLFF; CDR3nt: TGTGCCAGCAGTTTAGATTACAGAGCAACTAATGAAAAACTGTTTTTT
v_gene: TRBV30; j_gene: TRBJ2-3; d_gene: NA; abundance: NA; CDR3aa: CAWSLGGGSDTQYF; CDR3nt: TGTGCCTGGAGTTTGGGGGGCGGGAGTGATACGCAGTATTTT
v_gene: TRBV6-6; j_gene: TRBJ1-1; d_gene: TRBD1; abundance: NA; CDR3aa: CASAQGQGALNEAFF; CDR3nt: TGTGCCAGCGCCCAGGGACAGGGGGCTCTGAATGAAGCTTTCTTT
v_gene: TRBV6-2/TRBV6-3; j_gene: TRBJ1-1; d_gene: NA; abundance: NA; CDR3aa: CASRYQGSTEAFF; CDR3nt: TGTGCCAGCAGGTACCAGGGTTCCACTGAAGCTTTCTTT
v_gene: TRBV5-1; j_gene: TRBJ2-2; d_gene: NA; abundance: NA; CDR3aa: CASKEQNTGELFF; CDR3nt: TGCGCCAGCAAGGAGCAGAACACCGGGGAGCTGTTTTTT
v_gene: TRBV28; j_gene: TRBJ2-1; d_gene: NA; abundance: few; CDR3aa: CASSVLLTRNEQFF; CDR3nt: TGTGCCAGCAGTGTCCTACTAACCCGCAATGAGCAGTTCTTC
v_gene: TRBV3-1/TRBV3-2; j_gene: TRBJ1-1; d_gene: NA; abundance: NA; CDR3aa: CASSQVTRPNTEAFF; CDR3nt: TGTGCCAGCAGCCAAGTAACCCGACCGAACACTGAAGCTTTCTTT
v_gene: TRBV6-5; j_gene: TRBJ1-1; d_gene: TRBD1; abundance: NA; CDR3aa: CASFYRGMNTEAFF; CDR3nt: TGTGCCAGCTTCTACAGGGGCATGAACACTGAAGCTTTCTTT
v_gene: TRBV19; j_gene: TRBJ2-1; d_gene: NA; abundance: NA; CDR3aa: CASSISVGRSYNEQFF; CDR3nt: TGTGCCAGTAGTATATCGGTGGGGCGCTCCTACAATGAGCAGTTCTTC
v_gene: TRBV7-2; j_gene: TRBJ2-1; d_gene: TRBD2; abundance: NA; CDR3aa: CASSPGLAGGGNEQFF; CDR3nt: TGTGCCAGCAGCCCCGGACTAGCGGGGGGAGGGAATGAGCAGTTCTTC
v_gene: TRBV4-1; j_gene: TRBJ2-5; d_gene: NA; abundance: NA; CDR3aa: CASSQDSNPNRETQYF; CDR3nt: TGCGCCAGCAGCCAAGATTCTAACCCGAACAGAGAGACCCAGTACTTC